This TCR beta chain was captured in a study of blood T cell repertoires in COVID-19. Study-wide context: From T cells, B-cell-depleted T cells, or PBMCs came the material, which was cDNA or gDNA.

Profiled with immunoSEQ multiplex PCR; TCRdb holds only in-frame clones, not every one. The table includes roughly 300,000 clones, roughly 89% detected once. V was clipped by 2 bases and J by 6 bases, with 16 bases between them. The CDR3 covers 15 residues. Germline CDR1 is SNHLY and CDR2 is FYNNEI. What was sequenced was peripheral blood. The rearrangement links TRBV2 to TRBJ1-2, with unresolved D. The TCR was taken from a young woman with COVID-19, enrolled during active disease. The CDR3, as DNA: TGTGCCAGCAGTGAATGGCCTCCGGGAAGGGATGGCTACACCTTC. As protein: CASSEWPPGRDGYTF.